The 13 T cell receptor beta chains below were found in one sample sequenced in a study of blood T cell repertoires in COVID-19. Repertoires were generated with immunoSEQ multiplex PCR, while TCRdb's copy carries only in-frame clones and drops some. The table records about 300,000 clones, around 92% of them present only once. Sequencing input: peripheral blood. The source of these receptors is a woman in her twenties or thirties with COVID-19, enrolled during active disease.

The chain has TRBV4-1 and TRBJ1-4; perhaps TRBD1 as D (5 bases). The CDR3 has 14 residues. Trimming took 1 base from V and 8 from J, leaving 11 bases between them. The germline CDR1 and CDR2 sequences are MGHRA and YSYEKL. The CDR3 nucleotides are TGCGCCAGCAGCCAAGTAGGGGTGGGGGAAAAACTGTTTTTT. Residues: CASSQVGVGEKLFF.

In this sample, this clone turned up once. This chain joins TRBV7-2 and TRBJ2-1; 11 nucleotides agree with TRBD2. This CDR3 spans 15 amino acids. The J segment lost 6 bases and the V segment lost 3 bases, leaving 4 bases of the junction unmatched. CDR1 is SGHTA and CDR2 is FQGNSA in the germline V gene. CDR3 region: CASSFTSGGGNEQFF. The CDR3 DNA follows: TGTGCCAGCAGCTTTACTAGCGGGGGCGGCAATGAGCAGTTCTTC. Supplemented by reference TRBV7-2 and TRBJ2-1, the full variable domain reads GAGVSQSPSNKVTEKGKDVELRCDPISGHTALYWYRQSLGQGLEFLIYFQGNSAPDKSGLPSDRFSAERTGGSVSTLTIQRTQQEDSAVYLCASSFTSGGGNEQFFGPGTRLTVL.

CDR3 in amino acids: CASTGEGGTEAFF. The CDR3 nucleotides read TGTGCCAGCACGGGGGAGGGGGGGACTGAAGCTTTCTTT. The V and J genes are TRBV27 and TRBJ1-1; perhaps TRBD1 as D (6 bases). The CDR3 has 13 residues. V was pared by 7 bases and J by 5 bases, with 14 bases between. The V gene's germline CDR1 is MNHEY and CDR2 SMNVEV (reference sequence).

The CDR3 nucleotides are TGTGCCAGCACCATCGGGACAGGGGGGGAAGCTTTCTTT. Translating gives CASTIGTGGEAFF. V is TRBV12-3 or TRBV12-4 and J is TRBJ1-1; TRBD1 agrees at 11 bases. Unmatched junction bases numbered 6, after V lost 7 bases and J lost 8 bases. The CDR3 runs 13 residues.

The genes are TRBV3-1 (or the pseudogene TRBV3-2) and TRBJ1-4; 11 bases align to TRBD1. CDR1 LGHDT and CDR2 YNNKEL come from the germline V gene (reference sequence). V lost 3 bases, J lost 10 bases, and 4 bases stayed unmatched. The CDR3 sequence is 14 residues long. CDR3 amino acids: CASSQGTGGSKLFF. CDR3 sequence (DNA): TGTGCCAGCAGCCAGGGGACAGGGGGATCAAAACTGTTTTTT.

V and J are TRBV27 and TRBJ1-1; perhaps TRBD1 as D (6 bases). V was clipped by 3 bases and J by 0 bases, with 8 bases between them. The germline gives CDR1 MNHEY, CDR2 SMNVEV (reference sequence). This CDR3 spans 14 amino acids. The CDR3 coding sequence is TGTGCCAGCAGTTTCAGGGGAGTGAACACTGAAGCTTTCTTT. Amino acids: CASSFRGVNTEAFF.

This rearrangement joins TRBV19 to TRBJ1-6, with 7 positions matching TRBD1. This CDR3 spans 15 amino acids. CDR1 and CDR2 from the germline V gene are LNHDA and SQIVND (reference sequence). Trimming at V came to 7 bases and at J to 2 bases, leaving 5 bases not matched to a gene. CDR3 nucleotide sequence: TGTGCCAGTACTCCGACAGGGCCCTATAATTCACCCCTCCACTTT. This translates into CASTPTGPYNSPLHF.

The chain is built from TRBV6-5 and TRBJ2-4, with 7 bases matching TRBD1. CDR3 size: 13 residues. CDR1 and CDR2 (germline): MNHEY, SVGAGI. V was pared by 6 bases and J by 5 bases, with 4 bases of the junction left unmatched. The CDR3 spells CASSRGQQNIQYF. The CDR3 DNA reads TGTGCCAGCAGCCGGGGACAGCAAAACATTCAGTACTTC.

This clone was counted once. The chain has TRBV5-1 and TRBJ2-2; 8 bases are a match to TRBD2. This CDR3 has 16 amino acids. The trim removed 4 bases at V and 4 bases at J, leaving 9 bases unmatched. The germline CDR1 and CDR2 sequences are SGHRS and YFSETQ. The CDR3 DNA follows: TGCGCCAGCAGCCCCGGAGGAGCGGGGGTCACCGGGGAGCTGTTTTTT. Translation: CASSPGGAGVTGELFF.

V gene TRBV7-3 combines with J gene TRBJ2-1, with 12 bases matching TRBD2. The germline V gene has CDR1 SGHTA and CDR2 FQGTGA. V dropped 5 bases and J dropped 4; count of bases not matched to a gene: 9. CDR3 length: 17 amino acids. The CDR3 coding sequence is TGTGCCAGCAGCGAGCTACTAGCGGGGGGCCGTTACAATGAGCAGTTCTTC. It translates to CASSELLAGGRYNEQFF.

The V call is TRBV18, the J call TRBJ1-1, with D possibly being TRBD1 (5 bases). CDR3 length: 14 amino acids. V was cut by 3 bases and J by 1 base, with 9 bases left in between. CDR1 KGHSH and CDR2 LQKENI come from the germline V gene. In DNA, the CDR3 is TGTGCCAGCTCACCGCAGGGTTCGAACACTGAAGCTTTCTTT. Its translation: CASSPQGSNTEAFF.

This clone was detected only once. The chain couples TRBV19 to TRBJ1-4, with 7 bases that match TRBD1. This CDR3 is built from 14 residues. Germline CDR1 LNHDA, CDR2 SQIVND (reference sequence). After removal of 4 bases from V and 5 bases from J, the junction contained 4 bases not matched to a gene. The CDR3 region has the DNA TGTGCCAGTAGTAGGGACAGCCGAAATGAAAAACTGTTTTTT. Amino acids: CASSRDSRNEKLFF. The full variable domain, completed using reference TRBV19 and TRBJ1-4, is DGGITQSPKYLFRKEGQNVTLSCEQNLNHDAMYWYRQDPGQGLRLIYYSQIVNDFQKGDIAEGYSVSREKKESFPLTVTSAQKNPTAFYLCASSRDSRNEKLFFGSGTQLSVL.

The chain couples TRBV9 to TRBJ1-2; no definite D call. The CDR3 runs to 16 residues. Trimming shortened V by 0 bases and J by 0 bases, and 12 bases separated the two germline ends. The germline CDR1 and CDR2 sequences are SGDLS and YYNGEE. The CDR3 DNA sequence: TGTGCCAGCAGCGTAGCGGGTGGCAGTGCTAACTATGGCTACACCTTC. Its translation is CASSVAGGSANYGYTF. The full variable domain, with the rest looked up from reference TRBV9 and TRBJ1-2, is DSGVTQTPKHLITATGQRVTLRCSPRSGDLSVYWYQQSLDQGLQFLIQYYNGEERAKGNILERFSAQQFPDLHSELNLSSLELGDSALYFCASSVAGGSANYGYTFGSGTRLTVV.